This T cell receptor beta chain derives from a study of molecular identifiers for immune sequencing clone quantification. This clonotype was detected many times. The V end lost 0 bases, the J end lost 7 bases, and 9 bases lay between the germline ends. The CDR3 contains 13 residues. The V gene's germline CDR1 is MNHEY and CDR2 SVGEGT. MiXCR, run by TCRdb on the PCR reads, gives a single entry per CDR3 protein. Of 250,000 to 400,000 distinct CDR3 sequences listed, about a fifth are singletons. This chain uses TRBV6-2 or TRBV6-3 with TRBJ1-1; D not certain. Sequenced: naive CD8+ T cells from blood, with Jurkat cell RNA spiked in. Indicated subset: FACS-sorted CD8+CD4-CCR7+CD45RA+ naive T cells. This receptor was taken from a human donor in good health. Some libraries in this study had Jurkat cell RNA spiked in. CDR3 sequence reads: CASSYSSGLEAFF. In nucleotides, the CDR3 is TGTGCCAGCAGTTACTCGTCCGGACTTGAAGCTTTCTTT.